The text below deals with one T cell receptor (beta chain). This receptor's antigen is unknown. No quality values exist for individual bases; no much larger clone is one base distant. For sequencing of the TCRbeta CDR3 region, genomic DNA was extracted from the sorted cells. The immunoSEQ Assay was used for sequencing of TCRbeta CDR3 regions. TCRdb stores this immuneACCESS table with in-frame sequences only. Part of the clones is absent; in the studies checked, under half of the shortfall reflects unresolved V genes, and no reason is known for the rest. The sample table records 50,000 to 60,000 clones; under 90% of these occur just once. Of the sample, about 5% is held by the ten largest clones. According to the germline V gene, CDR1 reads MDHEN and CDR2 reads SYDVKM. The junction shows trimming of 6 bases on V and 2 bases on J, and the gene matches do not reach 6 bases of it. Its CDR3 holds 14 amino acids, cysteine through phenylalanine. Only CDR3 DNA is held: 42 bases, read in frame from base 1.

This sample stems from a study of OX40 agonist ivuxolimab in advanced cancers. Background on the whole study: Ivuxolimab was a fully human IgG2 agonistic monoclonal antibody targeting the costimulatory receptor OX40 (CD134). The purpose of peripheral TCRbeta sequencing was to test whether ivuxolimab changed TCR sequence diversity and led to clonal T-cell expansion. In the dose-escalation cohort, roughly 80% of patients were male, and the mean age was roughly 60 years, with a range of about 20 to 79. Among the 50 to 55 dose-escalation patients, roughly 20 had hepatocellular carcinoma, some 15 melanoma, 9 renal cell carcinoma and 9 head and neck cancer. The monotherapy dose-escalation portion (N ≈ 56 patients) of the phase I ivuxolimab trial is reported in the paper. Intravenous ivuxolimab was administered to patients every 2 weeks at six dose levels: 0.01, 0.1, 0.3, 1.5, 3 and 10 mg/kg. Patients were allowed to have had prior anti-PD-1, anti-PD-L1 or anti-CTLA-4 therapy, and 40% to 45% of the dose-escalation patients had been treated with checkpoint inhibitors. Partial responses were achieved by three dose-escalation patients, of whom one had hepatocellular carcinoma and two had cutaneous melanoma. General study outcomes and caveats: Clonal expansion of both CD4+ and CD8+ blood T cells was observed from baseline to week 6 at doses 0.1 to 3.0 mg/kg. Antigen specificity was not determined for the clonally expanded peripheral T cells. In partial responders in the 0.1-3.0 mg/kg groups, normalized peripheral clonal expansion was found to be among the lowest, especially among CD8+ T cells. Low levels of normalized T-cell clonal expansion were also seen in some nonresponding patients. After ivuxolimab, more expanded clones were found on average in CD8+ T cells than in CD4+ T cells.

The trial excluded patients who had a history of autoimmune disease or who were on systemic immunosuppression. In every dose cohort, peripheral blood was drawn for TCR sequencing at baseline, cycle 4 day 1, and cycle 7 day 1. Samples were obtained from an open-label, multicenter, first-in-human phase I dose-escalation trial of ivuxolimab. Adults with locally advanced or metastatic melanoma, renal cell, hepatocellular, or head and neck squamous cell carcinoma were enrolled in the trial. Before TCR sequencing, CD4+ T cells and CD8+ T cells from peripheral blood were sorted into separate populations. The sequence was obtained from an adult with an advanced solid tumor such as melanoma, head and neck, liver or kidney cancer. The specimen was CD4+ or CD8+ T cells sorted from blood, collected in a trial of the OX40 agonist ivuxolimab. The chain was built from TRBV28 and TRBJ1-2; TRBD1 fits 7 bases in the junction. Read as DNA, the sequence is TGTGCCAGCAGGGACCGGACAGGAAACTATGGCTACACCTTC. It specifies CASRDRTGNYGYTF.